Below are 20 T cell receptor beta chains sequenced from a single sample in a study of T cell repertoires in cytomegalovirus infection. TCRdb re-called the reads through MiXCR, storing one row per CDR3 protein. The sample yields 200,000 to 250,000 distinct CDR3 sequences, around two fifths seen once. These receptors lack a known antigen. The sample consisted of CD8+ T cells from cultured PBMCs, taken from culture after CMV antigen stimulation. The origin of the receptors is a human donor in good health (CMV status not recorded). Some clones in this sample may be carry-over from other donors' samples.

The J gene is TRBJ2-5, the V gene TRBV12-3 or TRBV12-4; D gene ambiguous. The CDR3 sequence is 13 residues long. The V gene lost 4 bases and the J gene lost 2 bases, with 8 bases spanning the gap. The CDR3 DNA reads TGTGCCAGCAGTTCCAACAGTCAAGAGACCCAGTACTTC. It specifies CASSSNSQETQYF.

This clonotype was recorded a few times. The chain is built from TRBV6-5 and TRBJ1-5; D possibly corresponds to TRBD1 (5 bases). V lost 3 bases, J lost 0 bases, and 6 bases lay in between. The CDR3 contains 14 residues. Germline CDR1 MNHEY, CDR2 SVGAGI. The CDR3 here is CASSYGASNQPQHF. The CDR3 coding sequence is TGTGCCAGCAGTTATGGGGCTAGCAATCAGCCCCAGCATTTT.

The genes are TRBV12-3 or TRBV12-4 and TRBJ2-3; 8 nucleotides line up with TRBD1. This CDR3 contains 15 residues. Trimming removed 2 bases from V and 2 bases from J; junction bases left unmatched: 3. The CDR3 protein is CASSLRTGITDTQYF. For the CDR3, the DNA is TGTGCCAGCAGTTTACGGACAGGGATCACAGATACGCAGTATTTT.

This rearrangement joins TRBV6-1 to TRBJ2-7; D may match TRBD1 or TRBD2 (5 bases each). The CDR3 sequence is 15 residues long. Germline V lookup: CDR1 MNHNS, CDR2 SASEGT. Trimming took off 8 bases at V and 0 bases at J, with 17 bases between the two ends. For the CDR3, the DNA is TGTGCCAGCCTATCATGGGACCCTAGCTCCTACGAGCAGTACTTC. Amino acids: CASLSWDPSSYEQYF.

The rearrangement joins TRBV6-6 to TRBJ2-7, with 9 bases that match TRBD2. Germline trimming cut 5 bases from V and 2 bases from J; bases unmatched to any gene: 7. From germline, CDR1 is MNHNY and CDR2 SVGAGI (reference sequence). The CDR3 has 15 amino acids. DNA for the CDR3: TGTGCCAGCAGTATTGGGACTAGCAGAGCCTACGAGCAGTACTTC. Translation gives CASSIGTSRAYEQYF.

The chain recombines TRBV28 with TRBJ2-1, with TRBD2 as a possible D gene (6 bases). V lost 3 bases to trimming and J lost 3 bases, with 27 bases between them. This CDR3 comprises 20 residues. The V gene's germline CDR1 is MDHEN and CDR2 SYDVKM. The CDR3 is CASSFPDPRRVTHLYNEQFF. Written as DNA, the CDR3 is TGTGCCAGCAGTTTTCCCGACCCTAGGAGGGTCACCCATCTCTACAATGAGCAGTTCTTC. Looking up the rest from reference TRBV28 and TRBJ2-1 gives the full variable domain: DVKVTQSSRYLVKRTGEKVFLECVQDMDHENMFWYRQDPGLGLRLIYFSYDVKMKEKGDIPEGYSVSREKKERFSLILESASTNQTSMYLCASSFPDPRRVTHLYNEQFFGPGTRLTVL.

This clonotype has just a few counts. One end of the junction is discordant with germline, which a read error may explain. The chain links TRBV7-7 to TRBJ2-7; D may be TRBD2 (5 bases). Looked up from germline, CDR1 is SSHAT and CDR2 is FNYEAQ (reference sequence). The CDR3 contains 13 residues. The CDR3 reads CASSLNSGYEQYF. DNA for the CDR3: TGTGCTAGCAGCTTAAATTCGGGGTACGAGCAGTACTTC. Full variable domain (outside the CDR3, taken from reference TRBV7-7 and TRBJ2-7): GAGVSQSPRYKVTKRGQDVTLRCDPISSHATLYWYQQALGQGPEFLTYFNYEAQPDKSGLPSDRFSAERPEGSISTLTIQRTEQRDSAMYRCASSLNSGYEQYFGPGTRLTVT.

This clonotype has more than one count but fewer than ten. V gene TRBV7-8 combines with J gene TRBJ2-7, with D possibly matching TRBD1 (5 bases). This CDR3 has 14 amino acids. CDR1 and CDR2 from the germline V gene are SGHVS and FQNEAQ. The V gene lost 5 bases and the J gene lost 6 bases, with 17 bases spanning the gap. The CDR3 coding sequence is TGTGCCAGCAGCCCCCGACAGAATAGGTCCGAGCAGTACTTC. It specifies CASSPRQNRSEQYF.

The chain combines TRBV7-3 with TRBJ1-1; TRBD1 aligns across 8 bases. V lost 1 base to trimming and J lost 1 base; unmatched junction nucleotides: 14. Per the germline V gene, CDR1 is SGHTA and CDR2 is FQGTGA. The CDR3 is 19 residues long. Here the CDR3 DNA reads TGTGCCAGCAGCTTAATAGGATCTGCCAGGGGGCCCCAGAACACTGAAGCTTTCTTT. Residues: CASSLIGSARGPQNTEAFF. Complete variable domain (other parts from reference TRBV7-3 and TRBJ1-1): GAGVSQTPSNKVTEKGKYVELRCDPISGHTALYWYRQSLGQGPEFLIYFQGTGAADDSGLPNDRFFAVRPEGSVSTLKIQRTERGDSAVYLCASSLIGSARGPQNTEAFFGQGTRLTVV.

The rearrangement links TRBV27 to TRBJ2-7; D unclear. This CDR3 spans 16 amino acids. CDR1 is MNHEY, CDR2 SMNVEV, per germline (reference sequence). Trimming took 3 bases from V and 2 from J, leaving 17 bases between them. CDR3 amino acids: CASSFRRPKDPYEQYF. The CDR3 region has the DNA TGTGCCAGCAGTTTTAGGCGGCCAAAGGACCCCTACGAGCAGTACTTC.

A few counts support this clonotype. J is TRBJ2-6 and V is TRBV7-6, with 8 positions matching TRBD1. There are 19 residues in the CDR3. CDR1 SGHVS and CDR2 FNYEAQ come from the germline V gene. J gave up 0 bases and V 5 bases, and 12 bases lay outside the gene matches. CDR3 sequence reads: CASSISGTGIYSGANVLTF. In DNA form, the CDR3 reads TGTGCCAGCAGCATCTCGGGGACAGGAATTTACTCTGGGGCCAACGTCCTGACTTTC.

There are a few counts of this clonotype. This chain uses TRBV12-3 or TRBV12-4 with TRBJ2-5; D unresolved. There are 13 residues in the CDR3. V lost 3 bases and J lost 2, with 7 bases in between. The CDR3 DNA reads as TGTGCCAGCAGTTTTGTCAGGCAAGAGACCCAGTACTTC. It specifies CASSFVRQETQYF.

This clonotype showed up many times. The chain uses TRBV7-2 and TRBJ2-7, with 12 bases lining up with TRBD2. With V trimmed by 3 bases and J by 0 bases, 9 bases remained unmatched. The CDR3 has 18 residues. The germline V gene has CDR1 SGHTA and CDR2 FQGNSA. CDR3 nucleotides: TGTGCCAGCAGCTTCTGGACTAGCGGGGCACCGAGCTCCTACGAGCAGTACTTC. Its translation: CASSFWTSGAPSSYEQYF.

There are a few counts of this clonotype. The gene calls are TRBV29-1 and TRBJ2-3; 9 bases agree with TRBD2. The CDR3 length is 14 residues. The V gene end was trimmed by 4 bases and the J gene end by 4 bases; junction bases not matched to a gene: 6. The germline V gene encodes CDR1 SQVTM and CDR2 ANQGSEA. The CDR3 region is CSVAASGAADTQYF. The CDR3 DNA follows: TGCAGCGTTGCGGCTAGCGGGGCCGCAGATACGCAGTATTTT.

V and J are TRBV6-5 and TRBJ1-5; TRBD1 might be the D (5 bases). Trimming shortened V by 2 bases and J by 5 bases, and 10 bases separated the two germline ends. Germline lookup yields CDR1 MNHEY and CDR2 SVGAGI. This CDR3 comprises 14 residues. In DNA, the CDR3 is TGTGCCAGCAGTTACAGGGGAGGGCATCAGCCCCAGCATTTT. This sequence encodes CASSYRGGHQPQHF.

The rearrangement links TRBV12-3 or TRBV12-4 to TRBJ1-3, with D unclear. The ends were cut back, 5 bases at V and 1 base at J, with 15 bases in the middle. The CDR3 covers 16 residues. Written as DNA, the CDR3 is TGTGCCAGCAGTCCCATGACCGAGGGTTCTGGAAACACCATATATTTT. It specifies CASSPMTEGSGNTIYF.

This clonotype was observed a few times. V gene TRBV6-5 combines with J gene TRBJ1-4; 9 positions agree with TRBD1. The germline V gene encodes CDR1 MNHEY and CDR2 SVGAGI. CDR3 length equals 17 residues. After removal of 5 bases from V and 4 bases from J, the junction contained 11 bases not matched to a gene. In DNA, the CDR3 is TGTGCCAGCAGTCTCCGGGGACAGGGCGAGTATAATGAAAAACTGTTTTTT. Encoded protein: CASSLRGQGEYNEKLFF.

At least ten counts were recorded for this clonotype. The V gene is TRBV7-6, the J gene TRBJ2-5, with 11 bases lining up with TRBD2. Germline V gene sequence: CDR1 SGHVS, CDR2 FNYEAQ. The junction had 15 bases not matched to a gene; V was cut back by 4 bases and J by 5 bases. CDR3 length equals 18 residues. The chain's CDR3 is CASSSSRLAGGGEETQYF. CDR3 coding DNA: TGTGCCAGCAGCTCCTCGAGGCTAGCGGGGGGCGGTGAGGAGACCCAGTACTTC.

J is TRBJ2-1 and V is TRBV24-1, with D tentatively TRBD2 (6 bases). V was shortened by 3 bases and J by 7 bases, with 21 bases between the two germline ends. Per germline, CDR1 KGHDR and CDR2 SFDVKD. The CDR3 runs to 17 residues. In DNA form, the CDR3 reads TGTGCCACCAGTGATCCACGGGGGAGTCCAGCTCTAAATGAGCAGTTCTTC. It translates to CATSDPRGSPALNEQFF.

This clonotype occurred many times. The rearrangement links TRBV7-2 to TRBJ2-1; D might be TRBD2 (5 bases). The CDR3 loop spans 17 amino acids. V shed 4 bases and J shed 4 bases, with 20 bases lying between them. CDR1 and CDR2 from the germline V gene are SGHTA and FQGNSA. CDR3 sequence reads: CASSSPRTPQKYNEQFF. DNA for the CDR3: TGTGCCAGCAGCTCCCCCCGGACTCCCCAGAAGTACAATGAGCAGTTCTTC.